The entry below describes one T cell receptor beta chain. What it recognizes is unknown. Libraries were prepared by immunoSEQ multiplex PCR; TCRdb keeps only in-frame clonotypes and omits some of them. The sample yields a few hundred thousand clones, nearly 90% seen once. This sample stems from a study of cytomegalovirus exposure and HLA in healthy donors. At the level of the study: The 120 validation repertoires used the same platform as the roughly 700 first-cohort repertoires (as reported by a later analysis). Study-wide findings and caveats: In vitro data verified three CMV-associated chains as specific for CMV antigens. Some TCR beta chains (more than 150 of them) were listed as cytomegalovirus-associated.

The donors belonged to the roughly 130-subject validation cohort, separate from the roughly 600-subject first cohort. The material sequenced was PBMCs. This clonotype was sampled from a woman aged 18-29 years in good health and CMV-seronegative.

The CDR3 DNA reads TGTGCCAGCAGTCCCCGGGGTGCGGGAAGAATATACAATGAGCAGTTCTTC. This encodes CASSPRGAGRIYNEQFF. This chain uses TRBV27 with TRBJ2-1; maybe TRBD2 (6 bases). The germline V gene encodes CDR1 MNHEY and CDR2 SMNVEV (reference sequence). The CDR3 has 17 amino acids. The germline V and J ends were trimmed by 5 bases and 4 bases, with 21 bases remaining between them.